One and the same sample provided the 17 T cell receptor beta chains below, sequenced in a study of graft-versus-host responses after intestinal transplantation. Sequencing was performed with immunoSEQ multiplex PCR; in TCRdb, only in-frame clones are kept and a portion is missing. The sample includes roughly 8,600 clones, about nine tenths of them seen just once. The sample in question was PBMCs, obtained around 30 days after intestinal transplant. The receptors originated from a human patient who received an intestinal transplant, so some T cells may come from the graft donor.

The chain carries TRBV10-2 and TRBJ2-4; D is undetermined. This CDR3 comprises 16 residues. Trimming stripped 0 bases from V and 0 bases from J, with 9 bases between. Germline values: CDR1 WSHSY, CDR2 SAAADI. The CDR3 here is CASSESASLAKNIQYF. The CDR3 bases are TGCGCCAGCAGTGAGTCAGCCTCCTTAGCCAAAAACATTCAGTACTTC.

V is TRBV7-6 and J is TRBJ2-1, with D perhaps TRBD1 or TRBD2 (6 bases each). This CDR3 is 16 amino acids long. The germline V and J ends were trimmed by 0 bases and 9 bases, with 18 bases remaining between them. Germline CDR1 is SGHVS and CDR2 is FNYEAQ. In DNA form, the CDR3 reads TGTGCCAGCAGCTTAGCCCGCGGTGGAGGGGGTGCTGAGCAGTTCTTC. Translation gives CASSLARGGGGAEQFF. The variable domain in full, completed from reference TRBV7-6 and TRBJ2-1, reads GAGVSQSPRYKVTKRGQDVALRCDPISGHVSLYWYRQALGQGPEFLTYFNYEAQQDKSGLPNDRFSAERPEGSISTLTIQRTEQRDSAMYRCASSLARGGGGAEQFFGPGTRLTVL.

The rearrangement uses TRBV6-4 and TRBJ1-6; D may be TRBD1 (6 bases). Trimming pared 3 bases from V and 11 bases from J, leaving 11 bases between. The length of the CDR3 is 13 residues. CDR1 and CDR2 from the germline V gene are MRHNA and SNTAGT. This CDR3 is CASSEGATTPLHF. The CDR3 coding sequence is TGTGCCAGCAGTGAGGGGGCCACTACACCCCTCCACTTT.

This rearrangement joins TRBV7-2 to TRBJ2-7; possibly TRBD2 for D (6 bases). Germline V lookup: CDR1 SGHTA, CDR2 FQGNSA. CDR3 length equals 14 residues. Between the trimmed V and J ends, which lost 5 bases and 4 bases, there was a span of 15 bases. The CDR3 nucleotides are TGTGCCAGCAGCAACCGGGACTCAGCTTACGAGCAGTACTTC. This gives the protein CASSNRDSAYEQYF.

The gene calls are TRBV19 and TRBJ2-1, with TRBD2 as a possible D gene (5 bases). The length of the CDR3 is 13 residues. The V end was cut by 6 bases, the J end by 2 bases, with 8 bases between. Germline CDR1 and CDR2: LNHDA and SQIVND (reference sequence). CDR3 residues: CASSRGTYNEQFF. DNA for the CDR3: TGTGCCAGTAGCCGGGGTACCTACAATGAGCAGTTCTTC.

This clone was seen a handful of times. The chain is built from TRBV4-1 and TRBJ1-3; D might be TRBD1 (6 bases). CDR1 is MGHRA and CDR2 is YSYEKL in the germline V gene. This CDR3 region has 16 residues. Trimming left V 4 bases short and J 2 bases short, with 15 bases between. In DNA form, the CDR3 reads TGCGCCAGCAGCCGCTCGGACAGCACCCCTGGAAACACCATATATTTT. Encoded protein: CASSRSDSTPGNTIYF.

The chain joins TRBV4-2 to TRBJ2-1; D not certain. From germline, CDR1 is LGHNA and CDR2 YNFKEQ. Trimming pared 4 bases from V and 5 bases from J, leaving 6 bases between. The CDR3 is made up of 12 amino acids. CDR3 amino acids: CASSRTNNEQFF. Here the CDR3 DNA reads TGTGCCAGCAGCCGCACTAACAATGAGCAGTTCTTC.

The chain couples TRBV11-2 to TRBJ1-3, with 11 bases matching TRBD1. V shed 4 bases, J shed 2 bases, and the junction held 4 bases outside the gene matches. CDR1 SGHAT and CDR2 FQNNGV come from the germline V gene. The length of the CDR3 is 16 residues. The CDR3 region has the DNA TGTGCCAGCAGCTCACGGACAGGGGGCCCTGGAAACACCATATATTTT. Protein: CASSSRTGGPGNTIYF.

The CDR3 DNA is TGTGCCAGCAGTGGGGGCGTGGGTCAGCCCCAGCATTTT. It yields the protein CASSGGVGQPQHF. This chain connects TRBV5-4 to TRBJ1-5; maybe TRBD1 (6 bases). Trimming left V 5 bases short and J 6 bases short, with 12 bases between. The CDR3 covers 13 residues. CDR1 is SGHNT, CDR2 YYREEE, per germline (reference sequence).

This clone was observed once. An end of the junction does not agree with germline; a read error may underlie this. The V call is TRBV7-8, the J call TRBJ1-4; D not resolved. CDR3 length: 15 residues. Germline CDR1 is SGHVS and CDR2 is FQNEAQ. CDR3 loop: CASSLAVGSNEKLFF. In DNA form, the CDR3 reads TGTGCCAGCAGCTTAGCGGTGGGGTCTAACGAAAAACTGTTTTTT.

The V gene is TRBV5-6, the J gene TRBJ2-1; 8 nucleotides match TRBD2. Germline V gene sequence: CDR1 SGHDT, CDR2 YYEEEE. The CDR3 is made up of 17 amino acids. The V segment lost 6 bases and the J segment 9 bases; nucleotides outside the gene matches: 20. The CDR3 bases are TGTGCCAGCATCAGCTTATCCGGGACTAGAGATGTAATTGAGCAGTTCTTC. Amino acid sequence: CASISLSGTRDVIEQFF. Drawing the rest from reference TRBV5-6 and TRBJ2-1, the complete variable domain is DAGVTQSPTHLIKTRGQQVTLRCSPKSGHDTVSWYQQALGQGPQFIFQYYEEEERQRGNFPDRFSGHQFPNYSSELNVNALLLGDSALYLCASISLSGTRDVIEQFFGPGTRLTVL.

This rearrangement joins TRBV6-5 to TRBJ2-3; no firm D call. CDR1 MNHEY and CDR2 SVGAGI come from the germline V gene. V was clipped by 0 bases and J by 0 bases, with 4 bases between them. This CDR3 is built from 14 residues. CDR3 nucleotide sequence: TGTGCCAGCAGTTACTCCTCAAGCACAGATACGCAGTATTTT. Translated: CASSYSSSTDTQYF.

The chain employs TRBV4-2 and TRBJ1-2; D not resolved. V dropped 1 base and J dropped 6 bases, with 12 bases sitting between them. The CDR3 extends over 14 amino acids. CDR1 LGHNA and CDR2 YNFKEQ come from the germline V gene. Here the CDR3 DNA reads TGTGCCAGCAGCCAAGCTACCGGGCGTAATGGCTACACCTTC. As protein: CASSQATGRNGYTF.

This sequence joins TRBV28 and TRBJ2-3; TRBD2 agrees at 8 bases. The CDR3 covers 15 residues. Losses at the gene ends were 3 bases for V and 6 bases for J; bases not matched to a gene: 8. Germline lookup yields CDR1 MDHEN and CDR2 SYDVKM. The CDR3 DNA follows: TGTGCCAGCAGTTTCCGCGGGGGGTCAATGGATACGCAGTATTTT. Protein: CASSFRGGSMDTQYF.

The chain carries TRBV19 and TRBJ1-5, with D possibly TRBD1 on 5 matching bases. Deletions cut 8 bases from V and 3 bases from J, with 20 bases between. This CDR3 region has 16 residues. Germline V gene data show CDR1 as LNHDA and CDR2 as SQIVND (reference sequence). This CDR3 is CASEDKEWSTNQPQHF. The CDR3 DNA reads TGTGCCAGTGAGGACAAGGAGTGGTCTACCAATCAGCCCCAGCATTTT.

The chain joins TRBV6-4 to TRBJ2-3; 10 positions match TRBD1. The germline V gene has CDR1 MRHNA and CDR2 SNTAGT. The CDR3 length is 14 residues. Trimming removed 2 bases from V and 4 bases from J; junction bases left unmatched: 0. CDR3 in amino acids: CASSDGQGADTQYF. The CDR3 DNA follows: TGTGCCAGCAGTGACGGACAGGGGGCAGATACGCAGTATTTT.

The V and J genes are TRBV29-1 and TRBJ2-7; 7 bases align to TRBD1. Germline trimming cut 6 bases from V and 4 bases from J; bases unmatched to any gene: 9. CDR1 is SQVTM, CDR2 ANQGSEA, per germline. This CDR3 region has 13 residues. Here the CDR3 DNA reads TGCAGCGTCGAAACCGGGGACAGTTACGAGCAGTACTTC. It yields the protein CSVETGDSYEQYF.